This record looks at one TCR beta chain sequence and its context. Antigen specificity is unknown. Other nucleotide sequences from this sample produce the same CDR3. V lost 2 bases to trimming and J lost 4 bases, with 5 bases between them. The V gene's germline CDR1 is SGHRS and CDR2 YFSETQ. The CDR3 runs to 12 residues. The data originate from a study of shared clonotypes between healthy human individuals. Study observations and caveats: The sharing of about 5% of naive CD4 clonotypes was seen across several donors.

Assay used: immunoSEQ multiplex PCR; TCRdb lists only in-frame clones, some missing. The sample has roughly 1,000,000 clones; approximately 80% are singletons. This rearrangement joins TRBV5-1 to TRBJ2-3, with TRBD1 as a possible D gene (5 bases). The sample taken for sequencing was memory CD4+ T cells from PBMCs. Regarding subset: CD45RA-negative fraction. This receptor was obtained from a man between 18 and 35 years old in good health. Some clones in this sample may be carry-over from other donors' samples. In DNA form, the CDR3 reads TGCGCCAGCAGCTTAGGGGCAGATACGCAGTATTTT. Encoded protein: CASSLGADTQYF.